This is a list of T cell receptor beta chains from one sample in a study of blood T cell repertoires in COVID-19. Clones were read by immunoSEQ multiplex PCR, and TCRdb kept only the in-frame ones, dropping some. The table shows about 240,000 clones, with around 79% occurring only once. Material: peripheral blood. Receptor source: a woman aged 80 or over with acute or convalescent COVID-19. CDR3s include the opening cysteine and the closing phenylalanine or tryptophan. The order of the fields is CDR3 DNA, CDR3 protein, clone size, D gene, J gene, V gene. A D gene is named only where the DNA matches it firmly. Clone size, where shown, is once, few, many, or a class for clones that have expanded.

TGTGCCAGCAGCGGAGGTGGGGCGGGGGGTCGCACAGATACGCAGTATTTT	CASSGGGAGGRTDTQYF	few	TRBD2	TRBJ2-3	TRBV11-2
TGCGCTACAGGGAGGGATGAAAAACTGTTTTTT	CATGRDEKLFF	NA	NA	TRBJ1-4	TRBV20-1
TGTGCCAGCTCGATTTCAGAGGGTTACGAGCAGTACTTC	CASSISEGYEQYF	NA	NA	TRBJ2-7	TRBV18
TGTGCCAGCAGCCAGGCAGGGGGCATCTATGGCTACACCTTC	CASSQAGGIYGYTF	once	TRBD1	TRBJ1-2	TRBV3-1/TRBV3-2
TGTGCCAGCAGCTTAGATTCTCGAGGTTACACCGGGGAGCTGTTTTTT	CASSLDSRGYTGELFF	few	NA	TRBJ2-2	TRBV11-2
TGTGCCAGCAGCTCCGGCCTAGCGGGAGTCAAATACGAGCAGTACTTC	CASSSGLAGVKYEQYF	NA	TRBD2	TRBJ2-7	TRBV13
TGTGCCAGCAGCTTGTTGGGTTCAGAGGCCTACGAGCAGTACTTC	CASSLLGSEAYEQYF	NA	NA	TRBJ2-7	TRBV5-4
TGTGCCATCGGTTCCCTGCGGAGCAATCAGCCCCAGCATTTT	CAIGSLRSNQPQHF	few	NA	TRBJ1-5	TRBV10-3
TGTGCCAGCGCCCCACAGGGAATGTATAGTTCACCCCTCCACTTT	CASAPQGMYSSPLHF	NA	NA	TRBJ1-6	TRBV2
TGTGCCAGCAGTGAAGGCCCCTTTTGGGGGCCAGAGTACTTC	CASSEGPFWGPEYF	once	NA	TRBJ2-7	TRBV2
TGTGCCACCAGCAGAGATTGGGGGGACCGGGTCCAGCCCCAGCATTTT	CATSRDWGDRVQPQHF	NA	NA	TRBJ1-5	TRBV15
TGTGCCAGTAGTCTTTTGGGGGCACCCCAGCATTTT	CASSLLGAPQHF	few	NA	TRBJ1-5	TRBV19
TGTGCCAGCAGCGCCCAGATTCCGGGCTCTGGAAACACCATATATTTT	CASSAQIPGSGNTIYF	NA	NA	TRBJ1-3	TRBV9
TGTGCCACCAGTGATAGTAGCGGGATCTACAATGAGCAGTTCTTC	CATSDSSGIYNEQFF	few	TRBD2	TRBJ2-1	TRBV24-1
TGCGCCAGCAGCCCGACTGGAAACACTGAAGCTTTCTTT	CASSPTGNTEAFF	few	NA	TRBJ1-1	TRBV5-1
TGCAGTGCTAGTTTTCAGGGCAACCTAGAGACCCAGTACTTC	CSASFQGNLETQYF	once	NA	TRBJ2-5	TRBV20-1
TGTGCCAGCAGCCAAGTGGGACAGGGAGCAGATACGCAGTATTTT	CASSQVGQGADTQYF	NA	TRBD1	TRBJ2-3	TRBV6-6
TGCAGCGTTCGGGTGGCGACAGGGTCCTACGAGCAGTACTTC	CSVRVATGSYEQYF	few	TRBD1	TRBJ2-7	TRBV29-1
TGTGCCAGCAGTCGGGACTACCGCAGCTCCTACGAGCAGTACTTC	CASSRDYRSSYEQYF	NA	TRBD2	TRBJ2-7	TRBV6-5